This T cell receptor beta chain was recovered during a study of T cells in Graves' hyperthyroidism and ophthalmopathy. Patients aged 18 to 65 had newly diagnosed hyperthyroidism that had lasted under 2 months. Amplified regions were TCR beta CDR3 sequences from RNA transcripts. RT-PCR in the first round (using the HTBI primer set) targeted the TCR CDR3. From the multiplex PCR reads, TCRdb called clonotypes with MiXCR, one entry per CDR3 protein. Seen here are 600,000 or so distinct CDR3 sequences, 15% to 20% observed once, and the top ten hold about 3.8%. This clonotype was observed many times. This TCR was recovered from a woman aged 25 to 39 with Graves' hyperthyroidism. The sequencing sample was made of blood.

Here the CDR3 reads CSAMDRAIGEQYF. The CDR3 coding sequence is TGCAGTGCTATGGACAGGGCGATTGGGGAGCAGTACTTC. The chain is built from TRBV20-1 and TRBJ2-7; 8 bases agree with TRBD1. V dropped 4 bases and J dropped 7; count of bases not matched to a gene: 9. Per germline, CDR1 DFQATT and CDR2 SNEGSKA (reference sequence). The CDR3 loop spans 13 amino acids.